Here is one T cell receptor beta chain with its context. This record comes from a study of blood T cell repertoires in COVID-19. Study at large: The analysed material was cDNA or gDNA that came from T cells, B-cell-depleted T cells, or PBMCs.

Per the original methods: Amplification with reference gene primers provided the estimates of nucleated cell counts. Here immunoSEQ multiplex PCR was the method, and the copy in TCRdb shows in-frame clones only, minus some. The V and J calls and clone size are taken from that table; D and trimming were inferred from the DNA. The sample shows 9,500 to 15,000 clones, about 80% of them seen only once. Germline CDR1 is MNHEY and CDR2 is SVGAGI. With 6 bases removed from V and 4 bases from J, the gap between germline ends came to 15 bases. This CDR3 comprises 15 residues. Sequenced input: peripheral blood. The rearrangement links TRBV6-5 to TRBJ1-4; D perhaps matches TRBD1 (6 bases). This TCR came from a human donor in a cohort sampled during active COVID-19. The chain's CDR3 is CASSRGGVFNEKLFF. Written as DNA, the CDR3 is TGTGCCAGCAGCCGGGGGGGCGTGTTTAATGAAAAACTGTTTTTT.